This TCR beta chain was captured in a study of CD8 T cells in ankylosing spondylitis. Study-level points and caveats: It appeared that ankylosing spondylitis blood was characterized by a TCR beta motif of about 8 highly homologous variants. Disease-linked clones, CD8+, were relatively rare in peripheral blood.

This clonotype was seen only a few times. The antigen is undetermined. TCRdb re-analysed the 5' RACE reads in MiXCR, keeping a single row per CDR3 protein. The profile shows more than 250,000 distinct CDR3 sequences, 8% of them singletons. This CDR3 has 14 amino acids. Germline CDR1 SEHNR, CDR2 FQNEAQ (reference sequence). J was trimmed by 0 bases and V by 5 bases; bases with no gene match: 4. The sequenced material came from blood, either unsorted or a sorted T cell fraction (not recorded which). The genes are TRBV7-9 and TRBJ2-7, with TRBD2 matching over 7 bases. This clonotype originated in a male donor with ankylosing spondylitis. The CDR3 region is CASSATSDSYEQYF. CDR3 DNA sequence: TGTGCCAGCAGCGCCACTAGCGACTCCTACGAGCAGTACTTC.